This paragraph reports one TCR beta chain. These data are taken from a study of blood T cell repertoires in COVID-19. Germline V gene lookup returns CDR1 ENHRY and CDR2 SYGVKD. This CDR3 is 14 amino acids long. With 2 bases clipped from V and 6 bases from J, the junction kept 5 bases outside the gene matches. Original processing methods: Nucleated cell counts were estimated from reference gene primer amplification. TCRdb's table, derived via immunoSEQ multiplex PCR, lists solely in-frame clones and lacks some. V, J and clone size are taken as reported in that table, and D and trimming were inferred from the DNA itself. The sample lists 40,000 to 50,000 clones; roughly 85% were seen once.

The sample comprised peripheral blood. The chain is built from TRBV10-3 and TRBJ1-1; 8 bases fit TRBD1. The receptor was isolated from a woman over 75 with acute or convalescent COVID-19. The CDR3 here is CAISEADRVSEAFF. In DNA form, the CDR3 reads TGTGCCATCAGTGAGGCGGACAGGGTGTCTGAAGCTTTCTTT.